The 21 T cell receptor beta chains below were found in one sample sequenced in a study of shared clonotypes between healthy human individuals (dated by TCRdb to the early 2020s). The library was built by means of the immunoSEQ multiplex PCR assay. TCRdb took this table from immuneACCESS and kept in-frame rearrangements with V and J called. Such tables lack part of the clones; where checked against another copy, unresolved V genes explain under half of the gap, and the rest is unexplained. This sample gives some 680,000 clones in total; 55% to 85% of them show up just once. The leading ten clones occupy around 1.8% of the sample. The source material was memory CD4+ T cells sorted from blood. Per the publication, the cell subset or site label means: CD45RA-negative fraction. The receptor set was obtained from a woman in her thirties in good health.

The V call is TRBV7-2, the J call TRBJ2-3; D unresolved. Germline values: CDR1 SGHTA, CDR2 FQGNSA. The ends were cut back, 2 bases at V and 4 bases at J, with 16 bases in the middle. This CDR3 has 16 amino acids. CDR3 region: CASSLTVLLDADTQYF. CDR3 in DNA: TGTGCCAGCAGCTTAACTGTATTGTTGGACGCAGATACGCAGTATTTT.

There are many counts of this clone. CDR3 residues: CASSYTGVHEQYF. As DNA, the CDR3 is TGTGCCAGCAGTTATACAGGCGTCCACGAGCAGTACTTC. The chain has TRBV6-1 and TRBJ2-7; possibly TRBD1 for D (5 bases). The length of the CDR3 is 13 residues. V dropped 5 bases and J dropped 5 bases, with 13 bases sitting between them. Germline CDR1 reads MNHNS; CDR2 reads SASEGT.

This clone showed up just a few times. V is TRBV28 and J is TRBJ2-3; tentative D call: TRBD2 (6 bases). The CDR3 has 16 residues. With 4 bases removed from V and 2 bases from J, the gap between germline ends came to 16 bases. The germline V gene has CDR1 MDHEN and CDR2 SYDVKM. The CDR3 DNA reads as TGTGCCAGCAGTTCCCCGGGAGTAATACCCACAGATACGCAGTATTTT. This codes for CASSSPGVIPTDTQYF. The variable domain in full, completed from reference TRBV28 and TRBJ2-3, reads DVKVTQSSRYLVKRTGEKVFLECVQDMDHENMFWYRQDPGLGLRLIYFSYDVKMKEKGDIPEGYSVSREKKERFSLILESASTNQTSMYLCASSSPGVIPTDTQYFGPGTRLTVL.

V and J are TRBV2 and TRBJ2-1; perhaps TRBD1 as D (5 bases). The germline V gene encodes CDR1 SNHLY and CDR2 FYNNEI. This CDR3 has 17 residues. The germline V and J ends were trimmed by 8 bases and 11 bases, with 31 bases remaining between them. The CDR3 nucleotides are TGTGCCAGCGTTTACCTAGGCGGCGACAGTCTTTCCCACAAGCAGTTCTTC. Protein sequence: CASVYLGGDSLSHKQFF.

CDR3 protein: CSVATSGTYEQYF. DNA of the CDR3: TGCAGCGTTGCGACTAGCGGCACCTACGAGCAGTACTTC. This rearrangement joins TRBV29-1 to TRBJ2-5; 9 bases are a match to TRBD2. The J call may be wrong; the DNA end is better matched by TRBJ2-7. The CDR3 length is 13 residues. Per germline, CDR1 SQVTM and CDR2 ANQGSEA.

The chain is built from TRBV7-9 and TRBJ2-7, with TRBD1 matching 8 bases. There are 13 residues in the CDR3. The germline CDR1 and CDR2 sequences are SEHNR and FQNEAQ (reference sequence). After removal of 6 bases from V and 8 bases from J, the junction contained 9 bases not matched to a gene. The CDR3 is CASRPTTGGKQYF. The CDR3 DNA is TGTGCCAGCAGACCTACCACAGGGGGAAAGCAGTACTTC. Full variable domain (outside the CDR3, taken from reference TRBV7-9 and TRBJ2-7): DTGVSQNPRHKITKRGQNVTFRCDPISEHNRLYWYRQTLGQGPEFLTYFQNEAQLEKSRLLSDRFSAERPKGSFSTLEIQRTEQGDSAMYLCASRPTTGGKQYFGPGTRLTVT.

The chain recombines TRBV15 with TRBJ2-5; TRBD1 matches 9 bases. Germline CDR1 is LNHNV and CDR2 is YYDKDF (reference sequence). The J segment lost 4 bases and the V segment lost 1 base, leaving 7 bases of the junction unmatched. There are 16 residues in the CDR3. CDR3 in DNA: TGTGCCACCAGCAGAGCGGACAGGGGTTTTTCAGAGACCCAGTACTTC. This sequence encodes CATSRADRGFSETQYF.

This rearrangement joins TRBV2 to TRBJ2-1, with 8 positions matching TRBD1. CDR1 is SNHLY, CDR2 FYNNEI, per germline. V was clipped by 6 bases and J by 12 bases; unmatched bases: 13. The CDR3 is made up of 14 amino acids. The CDR3 sequence is CASRPGTGEFRQFF. CDR3 coding DNA: TGTGCCAGCAGACCCGGGACAGGCGAATTCCGGCAGTTCTTC.

CDR3 in amino acids: CASSQAHSSSYGYTF. CDR3 nucleotides: TGCGCCAGCAGCCAAGCTCACAGCTCCAGCTATGGCTACACCTTC. This rearrangement joins TRBV4-1 to TRBJ1-2; D gene unclear. This CDR3 is 15 amino acids long. V gave up 1 base and J gave up 4 bases, with 13 bases separating them. The germline CDR1 and CDR2 sequences are MGHRA and YSYEKL.

V and J are TRBV29-1 and TRBJ2-1; 7 positions agree with TRBD2. CDR1 and CDR2 (germline): SQVTM, ANQGSEA. V was clipped by 7 bases and J by 0 bases; unmatched bases: 6. There are 14 residues in the CDR3. The CDR3 reads CSGERGSSYNEQFF. DNA of the CDR3: TGCAGCGGGGAGCGGGGTAGCTCCTACAATGAGCAGTTCTTC.

A few counts support this clone. V gene TRBV19 combines with J gene TRBJ1-4; D perhaps matches TRBD1 (5 bases). Germline lookup yields CDR1 LNHDA and CDR2 SQIVND (reference sequence). CDR3 length equals 15 residues. V dropped 5 bases and J dropped 0 bases, with 10 bases sitting between them. DNA of the CDR3: TGTGCCAGTAGTTGGGGCACCCCAACTAATGAAAAACTGTTTTTT. This gives the protein CASSWGTPTNEKLFF.

The gene calls are TRBV7-2 and TRBJ2-5; possibly TRBD1 or TRBD2 for D (5 bases each). The germline V and J ends were trimmed by 5 bases and 5 bases, with 15 bases remaining between them. Germline CDR1 SGHTA, CDR2 FQGNSA. This CDR3 is built from 14 residues. The CDR3 region is CASSRQLGAETQYF. The CDR3 coding sequence is TGTGCCAGCAGCCGACAACTAGGGGCGGAGACCCAGTACTTC.

As regards this clone: A junction boundary mismatches the germline segment, possibly from a read error. The chain uses TRBV7-2 and TRBJ1-1; D is ambiguous. Germline CDR1 is SGHTA and CDR2 is FQGNSA. The CDR3 length is 12 residues. In nucleotides, the CDR3 is TGTGCCAGCAGCTTACCGGGCTTAGGAAAGGTCTTT. Translated: CASSLPGLGKVF.

This sequence joins TRBV6-1 and TRBJ2-5; D is perhaps TRBD1 or TRBD2 (5 bases each). There are 16 residues in the CDR3. Trimming stripped 2 bases from V and 5 bases from J, with 18 bases between. Germline loops: CDR1 MNHNS, CDR2 SASEGT. CDR3: CASSEYTGALGETQYF. CDR3 sequence (DNA): TGTGCCAGCAGTGAATACACCGGGGCGCTGGGGGAGACCCAGTACTTC.

The chain links TRBV7-8 to TRBJ2-2; D is perhaps TRBD1 (6 bases). Germline CDR1 and CDR2: SGHVS and FQNEAQ. V shed 5 bases and J shed 2 bases, with 15 bases lying between them. CDR3 length: 16 residues. Written as DNA, the CDR3 is TGTGCCAGCAGCCGATCAACAGGGACCAACACCGGGGAGCTGTTTTTT. This sequence encodes CASSRSTGTNTGELFF.

The CDR3 DNA is TGCGCCAGCAGCCAAAGTGGACAGGGGAGAGAGCAGTACTTC. This encodes CASSQSGQGREQYF. The gene calls are TRBV4-1 and TRBJ2-7; TRBD1 matches at 9 bases. This CDR3 is built from 14 residues. V gave up 2 bases and J gave up 7 bases; unmatched junction bases: 6. From germline, CDR1 is MGHRA and CDR2 YSYEKL.

The chain joins TRBV10-3 to TRBJ2-3; 9 bases are shared with TRBD2. The V and J ends lost 0 bases and 5 bases, in that order; junction bases with no gene match: 6. The CDR3 length is 16 residues. CDR1 ENHRY and CDR2 SYGVKD come from the germline V gene. CDR3 sequence (DNA): TGTGCCATCAGTGAGTCTAGGGCGGGAGGGCGAGATACGCAGTATTTT. Its protein product is CAISESRAGGRDTQYF.

This clone was counted a few times. J is TRBJ1-5 and V is TRBV2, with D uncertain. The germline V gene has CDR1 SNHLY and CDR2 FYNNEI. The CDR3 sequence is 14 residues long. The ends were cut back, 3 bases at V and 6 bases at J, with 12 bases in the middle. Here the CDR3 DNA reads TGTGCCAGCAGTGAGCAAGGGTCTGGTCAGCCCCAGCATTTT. This encodes CASSEQGSGQPQHF.

This clone was seen once. The chain joins TRBV28 to TRBJ2-7, with 8 nucleotides matching TRBD1. CDR3 size: 16 residues. Germline lookup yields CDR1 MDHEN and CDR2 SYDVKM. V shed 4 bases and J 6 bases; nucleotides not matched to a gene: 14. The CDR3 sequence: CASSSGRGGQGGEQYF. The CDR3 nucleotides read TGTGCCAGCAGTTCGGGTCGGGGAGGACAGGGTGGCGAGCAGTACTTC.

Points on this clone: The sample carries other DNA sequences with the same CDR3. This chain joins TRBV30 and TRBJ1-5, with D maybe TRBD1 (5 bases). V was shortened by 0 bases and J by 2 bases, with 8 bases between the two germline ends. Per the germline V gene, CDR1 is GTSNPN and CDR2 is SVGIG (reference sequence). CDR3 length: 14 amino acids. The CDR3 sequence is CAWSVGGGNQPQHF. CDR3 nucleotides: TGTGCCTGGAGTGTGGGGGGAGGCAATCAGCCCCAGCATTTT.

V usage is TRBV7-2 and J usage is TRBJ2-3; no firm D call. The CDR3 is 14 residues long. Between the trimmed V and J ends, which lost 5 bases and 2 bases, there was a span of 11 bases. Germline V lookup: CDR1 SGHTA, CDR2 FQGNSA. The CDR3, as DNA: TGTGCCAGCAGCGTGTACCTTACCACAGATACGCAGTATTTT. Translation gives CASSVYLTTDTQYF.